This TCR beta chain came from a study of shared clonotypes between healthy human individuals. Here immunoSEQ multiplex PCR was the method, and the copy in TCRdb shows in-frame clones only, minus some. The sample yields more than 2 million clones, around 95% seen once. V lost 0 bases to trimming and J lost 3 bases, with 19 bases between them. The CDR3 sequence is 17 residues long. Germline values: CDR1 SGHRS, CDR2 YFSETQ. J is TRBJ2-7 and V is TRBV5-1; a possible D gene is TRBD2 (6 bases). The clonotype was recovered from a young man in good health. The sample comprised naive CD4+ T cells sorted from blood. Stated subset: CD45RA+ positively selected. The CDR3 sequence is CASSLGPGYSGVYEQYF. The CDR3 DNA reads as TGCGCCAGCAGCTTGGGCCCCGGGTATAGCGGAGTCTACGAGCAGTACTTC.